This is a list of T cell receptor beta chains from one sample in a study of cytomegalovirus exposure and HLA in healthy donors. Repertoires were generated with immunoSEQ multiplex PCR, while TCRdb's copy carries only in-frame clones and drops some. In the table there are 150,000 to 200,000 clones, about three quarters of which are singletons. The sample consisted of PBMCs. These receptors were obtained from a girl aged 5-17 years in good health and CMV-seronegative. CDR3s include the opening cysteine and the closing phenylalanine or tryptophan. A D gene is named only where the DNA matches it firmly. A row's size may be missing; if present it is once, few, many or a size class.

>TRBV5-6|NA|TRBJ2-7|NA
TGTGCCAGCAGCTTGGTTCAACCCGGCGAGCAGTACTTC
CASSLVQPGEQYF
>TRBV7-6|NA|TRBJ2-3|NA
TGTGCCAGCAGCCTCGGACAGAGCAGCACAGATACGCAGTATTTT
CASSLGQSSTDTQYF
>TRBV25-1|few|TRBJ1-4|NA
TGTGCCAGCAGTGGCACAACAGGTGTGGATGAAAAACTGTTTTTT
CASSGTTGVDEKLFF
>TRBV2|NA|TRBJ1-4|NA
TGTGCCAGCAGTAGACAGTCAACTAATGAAAAACTGTTTTTT
CASSRQSTNEKLFF
>TRBV18|NA|TRBJ1-5|TRBD1
TGTGCCAGCTCACTATCCGGACAGGGGGGGAATCAGCCCCAGCATTTT
CASSLSGQGGNQPQHF
>TRBV11-2|NA|TRBJ1-3|TRBD1
TGTGCCAGCAGCCCCAGGACAGGGCAAGGAAACACCATATATTTT
CASSPRTGQGNTIYF
>TRBV18|NA|TRBJ1-1|NA
TGTGCCAGCTCACCACCGGCAGGCACTGAAGCTTTCTTT
CASSPPAGTEAFF
>TRBV6-1|NA|TRBJ2-2|TRBD2
TGTGCCAGCACTCCGCGGGAGATGAACACCGGGGAGCTGTTTTTT
CASTPREMNTGELFF
>TRBV7-9|NA|TRBJ1-6|NA
TGTGCCAGCACCTCAAGGGGTAGTTCACCCCTCCACTTT
CASTSRGSSPLHF
>TRBV11-2|NA|TRBJ1-1|NA
TGTGCCAGCAGCTTAGATCAGGTTACTGAAGCTTTCTTT
CASSLDQVTEAFF
>TRBV5-1|NA|TRBJ2-3|TRBD1
TGCGCCAGCAGGACAGGGGACACAGATACGCAGTATTTT
CASRTGDTDTQYF
>TRBV5-4|NA|TRBJ2-5|NA
TGTGCCAGCAGCTTGGGGTTTGCGGAATCAGAGACCCAGTACTTC
CASSLGFAESETQYF
>TRBV6-5|once|TRBJ2-7|TRBD1
TGTGCCAGCAGTTACTCGAGCTTCAGGGGGCCCCACGAGCAGTACTTC
CASSYSSFRGPHEQYF
>TRBV9|once|TRBJ1-4|TRBD1
TGTGCCAGCAGCGTATCAGGGGGCACTGAAAAACTGTTTTTT
CASSVSGGTEKLFF
>TRBV5-4|NA|TRBJ2-5|TRBD1
TGTGCCAGCAGCTTGGGGGACAGGGCGGGAGAGACCCAGTACTTC
CASSLGDRAGETQYF
>TRBV9|NA|TRBJ2-2|TRBD2
TGTGCCAGCAGCCTAAGCGGGGGGGCCGCCGGGGAGCTGTTTTTT
CASSLSGGAAGELFF
>TRBV7-9|NA|TRBJ1-4|NA
TGTGCCAGCAGCTTCTCCCTACAGAGGGTCCCTAATGAAAAACTGTTTTTT
CASSFSLQRVPNEKLFF
>TRBV5-1|NA|TRBJ1-1|NA
TGCGCCAGCAGCACCAGGACAGAAGGGAAGAACACTGAAGCTTTCTTT
CASSTRTEGKNTEAFF